This is a list of T cell receptor beta chains from one sample in a study of technical replicates of blood from a handful of donors. Repertoires were generated with immunoSEQ multiplex PCR, while TCRdb's copy carries only in-frame clones and drops some. The sample comprises around 69,000 clones, more than 75% of which are singletons, and around 5% rests with the top ten. Sequencing used PBMCs. The source is a human donor in good health. Some clones in this sample may be carry-over from other donors' samples. The CDR3 runs from the conserved cysteine through the conserved F or W. A D gene is named only where the DNA matches it firmly. Some rows have no size entry. The others give once, few or many, or a class for an expanded clone.

TRBV7-2	TRBD1	TRBJ2-7	NA	TGTGCCAGCAGCTCACAACCCTTAGACAGGGAGAGGGACTTC	CASSSQPLDRERDF
TRBV19	TRBD1	TRBJ1-2	few	TGTGCCAGTAGTAAGGGACAGGGACCGAACTATGGCTACACCTTC	CASSKGQGPNYGYTF
TRBV10-3	NA	TRBJ2-1	NA	TGTGCCACCCTGAGTGAAACGGTCTCCTACAATGAGCAGTTCTTC	CATLSETVSYNEQFF
TRBV6-5	TRBD1	TRBJ1-2	few	TGTGCCAGCAGGAAACAGGGACAGAACTATGGCTACACCTTC	CASRKQGQNYGYTF
TRBV6-6	NA	TRBJ2-5	NA	TGTGCCAGCGCGAGGGACTCCAAAGAGACCCAGTACTTC	CASARDSKETQYF
TRBV5-4	TRBD2	TRBJ2-1	NA	TGTGCCAGCAGCCTGCGGACTAGCGGGGGTGAGGAGCAGTTCTTC	CASSLRTSGGEEQFF
TRBV2	TRBD1	TRBJ2-7	NA	TGTGCCAGCAGTGAAAGAGGGACAGGGGGCTTGAACTTC	CASSERGTGGLNF
TRBV2	NA	TRBJ2-3	NA	TGTGCCAGCAGTGACGGCGGGGCCAGCACAGATACGCAGTATTTT	CASSDGGASTDTQYF
TRBV2	TRBD2	TRBJ2-1	NA	TGTGCCCCGACTAGCGGGTTTGTCGATGAGCAGTTCTTC	CAPTSGFVDEQFF
TRBV7-3	NA	TRBJ2-3	NA	TGTGCCAGCAGCCTAGCTTACCGCACAGATACGCAGTATTTT	CASSLAYRTDTQYF
TRBV25-1	NA	TRBJ2-2	NA	TGTGCCAGCAGTCGGAACACCGGGGAGCTGTTTTTT	CASSRNTGELFF
TRBV13	NA	TRBJ2-3	NA	TGTGCCAGCAGCTTAGTGGAGCGCAACACGAATACGCAGTATTTT	CASSLVERNTNTQYF
TRBV2	NA	TRBJ1-6	NA	TGTGCCAGCAGGCAAGAGGCGTGGGTGCTCCACTTT	CASRQEAWVLHF
TRBV19	NA	TRBJ1-1	NA	TGTGCCAGTAGTCCCCCGGGGGACCGGAAGCGCACTGAAGCTTTCTTT	CASSPPGDRKRTEAFF
TRBV4-3	TRBD2	TRBJ2-1	NA	TGCGCCAGCAGCCAAGAAAGGCTAGCGGGAAGTTACAATGAGCAGTTCTTC	CASSQERLAGSYNEQFF
TRBV18	NA	TRBJ2-7	NA	TGTGCCAGCTCCGCGGGCACAGAGAGCTCCTACGAGCAGTACTTC	CASSAGTESSYEQYF
TRBV11-1	NA	TRBJ2-5	few	TGTGCCAGCAGCTTAGGCGGGAAAGGGGAGACCCAGTACTTC	CASSLGGKGETQYF
TRBV7-6	NA	TRBJ2-7	NA	TGTGCCACCGCCGAGGGAGGTACCTACGAGCAGTACTTC	CATAEGGTYEQYF
TRBV15	TRBD1	TRBJ2-7	NA	TGTGCCACCAGCAGGGAACTGACAGGGGATGGCGAGCAGTACTTC	CATSRELTGDGEQYF
TRBV7-9	NA	TRBJ2-3	once	TGTGCCAGCAGCTACGGCAGGGCCGGCGGAGTTACAGATACGCAGTATTTT	CASSYGRAGGVTDTQYF
TRBV7-9	TRBD1	TRBJ2-1	NA	TGTGCCAGCAGCTTATCGTACAGGGGGCGCCAATTGGGCTTGGATGAGCAGTTCTTC	CASSLSYRGRQLGLDEQFF
TRBV7-8	NA	TRBJ2-2	NA	TGTGCCAGCACCCCTTTCGGTAGCCGTGGGGAGCTGTTTTTT	CASTPFGSRGELFF
TRBV19	NA	TRBJ1-2	few	TGTGCCAGTAGCCCAGGGGTCTCTAACTATGGCTACACCTTC	CASSPGVSNYGYTF
TRBV2	TRBD1	TRBJ2-7	NA	TGTGCCAGCACACCAAGGACAGGGACAGACTACGAGCAGTACTTC	CASTPRTGTDYEQYF
TRBV28	TRBD2	TRBJ2-7	NA	TGTGCCAGCAGGAGGACTAGCGGGGGTTCCTACGAGCAGTACTTC	CASRRTSGGSYEQYF